This TCR beta chain comes out of a study of OX40 agonist ivuxolimab in advanced cancers. Assay used: immunoSEQ multiplex PCR; TCRdb lists only in-frame clones, some missing. Found here are more than 70,000 clones, about 90% of them singletons; the top ten hold 1.6%. CDR3 size: 14 residues. In germline, CDR1 is SNHLY, CDR2 FYNNEI. V dropped 6 bases and J dropped 5; count of bases not matched to a gene: 9. The origin of this receptor is an adult with an advanced solid tumor such as melanoma, head and neck, liver or kidney cancer. The chain is built from TRBV2 and TRBJ2-7; 8 positions agree with TRBD1. This material consisted of CD4+ or CD8+ T cells sorted from blood, taken in a trial of the OX40 agonist ivuxolimab. The CDR3 reads CASSVTGALDEQYF. The CDR3 coding sequence is TGTGCCAGCAGCGTGACAGGGGCTCTAGACGAGCAGTACTTC.